The clone carrying this TCR beta chain was counted a few times. Its specificity is unknown. The data were taken from a study of T cells in Graves' hyperthyroidism and ophthalmopathy. Across the whole study: Prior to any treatment, at the point of initial diagnosis, peripheral blood was collected.

J was trimmed by 4 bases and V by 1 base; bases with no gene match: 4. Germline loops: CDR1 LGHDT, CDR2 YNNKEL (reference sequence). The CDR3 loop spans 16 amino acids. Study results and limitations: Most expanded thyroid clonotypes above 0.001 also appeared in blood. Ophthalmopathy was distinguished from stable hyperthyroidism by 13 V-J signatures.

Ophthalmopathy cases met thresholds of Clinical Activity Score at least 3, NOSPECS grade at least 4 and duration under 3 months. The TCR beta CDR3 regions underwent amplification using RNA transcripts as the source. Primed by the HTBI set, a first-round RT-PCR was run on the TCR CDR3. TCRdb analysed the multiplex PCR reads with MiXCR anew, one entry per CDR3 protein. Of around 500,000 distinct CDR3 sequences in the sample, about 16% are singletons; the top ten hold roughly 29%. The chain has TRBV3-1 and TRBJ2-2, with 9 bases matching TRBD1. The sample consisted of blood. This clonotype originated in a young woman with Graves' ophthalmopathy. CDR3 DNA sequence: TGTGCCAGCAGCCAAGTTGGGACAGGGCCCACCGGGGAGCTGTTTTTT. Its translation: CASSQVGTGPTGELFF.